This is a list of T cell receptor beta chains from one sample in a study of T cells in narcolepsy. Profiling relied on immunoSEQ multiplex PCR, and the TCRdb table lists in-frame clones only, not all of them. The data show just over 40,000 clones, approximately 88% seen once. Source material: CD45RA- memory CD4+ T cells from PBMCs. The source is a human donor with narcolepsy. The CDR3 runs from the conserved cysteine through the conserved F or W. D genes are given only for firm matches. Only some rows state a clone size, as once, few, many or a class for expanded clones.

j_call d_call v_call clone_size cdr3_nt cdr3_aa
TRBJ1-6 - TRBV7-2 - TGTGCCAGCAGCTTAGCGGGGAGGGATTCACCCCTCCACTTT CASSLAGRDSPLHF
TRBJ2-4 TRBD2 TRBV2 - TGTGCCAGCACAGCGGGAGTAGGAAACATTCAGTACTTC CASTAGVGNIQYF
TRBJ1-1 TRBD1 TRBV6-6 few TGTGCCAGCTACCCAGGGGGTGACACTGAAGCTTTCTTT CASYPGGDTEAFF
TRBJ1-1 - TRBV4-3 - TGCGCCAGCAGCCAAGTGGGGGGGCAGGGGCCCACTGAAGCTTTCTTT CASSQVGGQGPTEAFF
TRBJ1-1 - TRBV7-2 - TGTGCCAGCAGCTTAGTCCGGGGGGCGGGGACTGAAGCTTTCTTT CASSLVRGAGTEAFF
TRBJ1-3 - TRBV7-2 - TGTGCCAGCAGCCGCCAAGTCTCTGGAAACACCATATATTTT CASSRQVSGNTIYF
TRBJ1-5 - TRBV2 once TGTGCCAGCAGGCAGGGAGGGGGGGACAATCAGCCCCAGCATTTT CASRQGGGDNQPQHF
TRBJ2-7 TRBD1 TRBV10-3 - TGTGCCATCACCGATGACAGGGACCGCGAGCAGTACTTC CAITDDRDREQYF
TRBJ1-5 - TRBV7-2 - TGTGCCAGCAGTGCAGGAGATAGCAATCAGCCCCAGCATTTT CASSAGDSNQPQHF
TRBJ2-1 TRBD2 TRBV14 - TGTGCCAGCAGCCAAGATCGGCTAGCGGGCCAGTTCTTC CASSQDRLAGQFF
TRBJ2-3 TRBD2 TRBV6-1 - TGTGCCAGCAGTGCCCGGACTAGCGGGGGTGCAGATACGCAGTATTTT CASSARTSGGADTQYF
TRBJ2-7 TRBD1 TRBV5-1 - TGCGCCAGCAGCTCCGGGACAGCTCTTGGGGAGCAGTACTTC CASSSGTALGEQYF
TRBJ2-7 - TRBV6-1 - TGTGCCAGCAGTGAGGCGGGGGCGACCTACGAGCAGTACTTC CASSEAGATYEQYF
TRBJ2-5 TRBD2 TRBV18 - TGTGCCAGCTTCTTCGGACTAGCGGCGTCGGAAGAGACCCAGTACTTC CASFFGLAASEETQYF
TRBJ2-1 TRBD2 TRBV11-2 - TGTGCCAGCAGGACGGGAGGCCTGAGCTCCTACAATGAGCAGTTCTTC CASRTGGLSSYNEQFF
TRBJ2-1 - TRBV4-3 - TGCGCCAGCAGCCAAGAGTGGAGGGGTGAGCAGTTCTTC CASSQEWRGEQFF
TRBJ1-1 - TRBV18 once TGTGCCAGCTCACCACCGTCAGGGGAGAACACTGAAGCTTTCTTT CASSPPSGENTEAFF
TRBJ1-6 - TRBV21-1 - TGTGCCAGCAGCAGTCAAGGGGGTGGGAATTCACCCCTCCACTTT CASSSQGGGNSPLHF
TRBJ2-5 TRBD2 TRBV5-1 - TGCGCCAGCAGCCAGGGACTAGCGGGAGCCCCAGAGACCCAGTACTTC CASSQGLAGAPETQYF
TRBJ1-5 - TRBV7-2 - TGTGCCAGCAGCTTAAGTGAATGGCAGCCCCAGCATTTT CASSLSEWQPQHF
TRBJ2-7 - TRBV11-3 - TGTGCCAGCAGCTTTCGGGCACTCTCCTACGGGCAGTACTTC CASSFRALSYGQYF
TRBJ2-2 TRBD2 TRBV19 - TGTGCCAGTAGTAGAGGGACTAGCGGAGGGAGGACCGGGGAGCTGTTTTTT CASSRGTSGGRTGELFF
TRBJ2-2 - TRBV11-2 once TGTGCCAGCAGGATATTCGGGGAGCTGTTTTTT CASRIFGELFF
TRBJ1-1 TRBD1 TRBV2 - TGTGCCAGCACCCGCGGACAGGGGGCCGGTGAAGCTTTCTTT CASTRGQGAGEAFF
TRBJ2-5 - TRBV2 - TGTGCCAGCAGTGGAACGGGGAGGGGGCAGGAGACCCAGTACTTC CASSGTGRGQETQYF
TRBJ2-5 - TRBV7-2 - TGTGCCAGCAGCTCCGGAGATATAGCCGGGGAGACCCAGTACTTC CASSSGDIAGETQYF
TRBJ2-1 - TRBV7-9 - TGTGCCAGCAGCCCAAGGTTGGGGGTTTTTAAGGACAATGAGCAGTTCTTC CASSPRLGVFKDNEQFF
TRBJ1-2 TRBD1 TRBV5-5 few TGTGCCAGCAGCTTGGGGGACAGGGTAGTCCTTGGCTACACCTTC CASSLGDRVVLGYTF
TRBJ1-2 - TRBV11-3 - TGTGCCAGCAGCCCTGAAGGCAGGGCCGCGAACTATGGCTACACCTTC CASSPEGRAANYGYTF
TRBJ2-7 TRBD1 TRBV6-5 - TGTGCCACCCGGACAGGATCTTATGGCGAGCAGTACTTC CATRTGSYGEQYF
TRBJ2-5 TRBD2 TRBV5-4 once TGTGCCAGCAGCCCGGGACTAGGCCCGCAAGAGACCCAGTACTTC CASSPGLGPQETQYF
TRBJ2-1 TRBD2 TRBV19 - TGTGCCAGTAGTTCACAGACTAGCGGGGGGGCCAAGTACGTAGCCAATGAGCAGTTCTTC CASSSQTSGGAKYVANEQFF
TRBJ2-3 TRBD1 TRBV6-1 - TGTGCCAGCAAACACAGGGGAGGCACAGATACGCAGTATTTT CASKHRGGTDTQYF
TRBJ1-5 - TRBV27 - TGTGCCAGCAGTTTTGAATGGAGGGGGGGGCAGCCCCAGCATTTT CASSFEWRGGQPQHF
TRBJ2-5 TRBD2 TRBV2 - TGTGCCAGCAGTCCCTGGACTAGCGGGGCTTTCGGTGAGACCCAGTACTTC CASSPWTSGAFGETQYF
TRBJ1-3 - TRBV19 - TGTGCCAGAATAATGATCGTACCCTCTGGAAACACCATATATTTT CARIMIVPSGNTIYF
TRBJ1-2 TRBD1 TRBV6-1 - TGTGCCAGCAGTGATCGACAGGGGGGGAGCTACACCTTC CASSDRQGGSYTF
TRBJ2-6 - TRBV19 - TGTGCCAGTACCGTGAGGGGTCCTGGGGCCAACGTCCTGACTTTC CASTVRGPGANVLTF
TRBJ1-1 - TRBV14 - TGTGCCAGCAGCCCCGTGTTGACTACCTTGAACACTGAAGCTTTCTTT CASSPVLTTLNTEAFF
TRBJ1-5 - TRBV19 - TGTGCCAGTAGTATAAACCCGCCAGGCTATAGCAATCAGCCCCAGCATTTT CASSINPPGYSNQPQHF
TRBJ2-5 TRBD2 TRBV19 - TGTGCCAGTAGCCAACTAGCGGGGGGGCAAGAGACCCAGTACTTC CASSQLAGGQETQYF
TRBJ2-5 TRBD2 TRBV9 - TGTGCCAGCAGCGTAGCTAGCGGGGGGCTCCAGCGAGAGACCCAGTACTTC CASSVASGGLQRETQYF
TRBJ1-2 TRBD1 TRBV7-2 - TGTGCCAGCAGCTTACAACAGGGGGCCTATGGCTACACCTTC CASSLQQGAYGYTF
TRBJ2-1 TRBD2 TRBV7-8 - TGTGCCAGCAGCTCCGAGAGGCTAGCGGGAGTGGAGCAGTTCTTC CASSSERLAGVEQFF
TRBJ1-3 TRBD1 TRBV18 - TGTGCCAGCTCACCCCCCGGGACAGGGAACTCTGGAAACACCATATATTTT CASSPPGTGNSGNTIYF
TRBJ2-2 - TRBV19 - TGTGCCAGTAGGGACGGAGGGGGTTACACCGGGGAGCTGTTTTTT CASRDGGGYTGELFF
TRBJ1-3 TRBD1 TRBV9 - TGTGCCAGCAGCGTCGGACAGGGGAGAAGTGGAAACACCATATATTTT CASSVGQGRSGNTIYF
TRBJ1-5 - TRBV4-2 - TGTGCCAGCAGCCAGAGGTCCGGCAATCAGCCCCAGCATTTT CASSQRSGNQPQHF
TRBJ1-4 - TRBV7-8 - TGTGCCAGCAGCCATCGCGGGGGTAGGGGTAATGAAAAACTGTTTTTT CASSHRGGRGNEKLFF
TRBJ2-7 TRBD2 TRBV27 - TGTGCCAGCAGTTTATTTAGCGGGAGGATACCCTACGAGCAGTACTTC CASSLFSGRIPYEQYF
TRBJ1-4 - TRBV4-3 - TGCGCCAGCAGCCGACAAGACGTGGTCGGAGAAAAACTGTTTTTT CASSRQDVVGEKLFF
TRBJ2-3 TRBD2 TRBV7-3 - TGTGCCAGCAGCGAGGGAGCTGCGGGAGGTACAGATACGCAGTATTTT CASSEGAAGGTDTQYF
TRBJ1-2 - TRBV5-1 few TGCGCCAGCAGCTTGAGCGCGGCAACTGGTGGCTACACCTTC CASSLSAATGGYTF